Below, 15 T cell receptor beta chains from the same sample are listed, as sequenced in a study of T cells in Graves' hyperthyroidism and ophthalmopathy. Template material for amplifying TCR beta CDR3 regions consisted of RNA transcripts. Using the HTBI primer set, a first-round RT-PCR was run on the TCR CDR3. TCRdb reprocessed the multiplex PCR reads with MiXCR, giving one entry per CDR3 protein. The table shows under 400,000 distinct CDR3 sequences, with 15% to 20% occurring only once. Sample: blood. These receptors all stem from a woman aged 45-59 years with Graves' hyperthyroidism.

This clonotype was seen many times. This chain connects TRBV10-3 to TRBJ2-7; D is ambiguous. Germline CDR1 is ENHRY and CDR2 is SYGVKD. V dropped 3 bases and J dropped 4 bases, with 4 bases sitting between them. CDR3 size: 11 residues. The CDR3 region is CAISEKYEQYF. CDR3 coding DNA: TGTGCCATCAGTGAAAAATACGAGCAGTACTTC.

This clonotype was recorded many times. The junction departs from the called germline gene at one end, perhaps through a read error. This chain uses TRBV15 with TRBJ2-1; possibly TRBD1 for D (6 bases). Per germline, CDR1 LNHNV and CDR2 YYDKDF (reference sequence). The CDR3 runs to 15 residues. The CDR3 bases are TGTGCCACCAGCGGAGACAGGAGCTCCTACAATGAGCAGTTCTTC. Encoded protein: CATSGDRSSYNEQFF.

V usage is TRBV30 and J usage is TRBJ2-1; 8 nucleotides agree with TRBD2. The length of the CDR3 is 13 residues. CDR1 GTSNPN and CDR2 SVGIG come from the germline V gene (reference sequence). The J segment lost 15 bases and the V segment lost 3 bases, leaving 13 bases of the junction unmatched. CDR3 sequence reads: CAWRSGSGSSWFF. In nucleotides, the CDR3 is TGTGCCTGGAGATCGGGGAGCGGGAGTAGTTGGTTCTTC.

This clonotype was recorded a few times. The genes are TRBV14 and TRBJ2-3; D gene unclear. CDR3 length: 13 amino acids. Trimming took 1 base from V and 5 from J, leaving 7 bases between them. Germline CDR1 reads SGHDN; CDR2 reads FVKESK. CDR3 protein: CASSQVALDTQYF. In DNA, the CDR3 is TGTGCCAGCAGCCAAGTCGCCTTAGATACGCAGTATTTT. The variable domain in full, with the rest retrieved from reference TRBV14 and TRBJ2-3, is EAGVTQFPSHSVIEKGQTVTLRCDPISGHDNLYWYRRVMGKEIKFLLHFVKESKQDESGMPNNRFLAERTGGTYSTLKVQPAELEDSGVYFCASSQVALDTQYFGPGTRLTVL.

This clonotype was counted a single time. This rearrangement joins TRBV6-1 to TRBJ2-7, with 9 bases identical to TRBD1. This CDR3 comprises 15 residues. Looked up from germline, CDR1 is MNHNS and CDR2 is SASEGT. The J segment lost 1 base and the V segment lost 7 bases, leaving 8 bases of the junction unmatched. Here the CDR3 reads CASKQGAGVSYEQYF. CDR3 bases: TGTGCCAGCAAACAGGGGGCGGGGGTTTCCTACGAGCAGTACTTC.

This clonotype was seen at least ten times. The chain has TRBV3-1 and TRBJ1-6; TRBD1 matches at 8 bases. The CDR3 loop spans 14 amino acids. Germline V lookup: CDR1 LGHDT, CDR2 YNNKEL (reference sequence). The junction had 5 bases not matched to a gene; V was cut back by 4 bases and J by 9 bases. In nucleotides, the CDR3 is TGTGCCAGCAGCCCCGACAGGGGCGGTTCACCCCTCCACTTT. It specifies CASSPDRGGSPLHF. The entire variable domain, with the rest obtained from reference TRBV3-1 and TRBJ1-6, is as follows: DTAVSQTPKYLVTQMGNDKSIKCEQNLGHDTMYWYKQDSKKFLKIMFSYNNKELIINETVPNRFSPKSPDKAHLNLHINSLELGDSAVYFCASSPDRGGSPLHFGNGTRLTVT.

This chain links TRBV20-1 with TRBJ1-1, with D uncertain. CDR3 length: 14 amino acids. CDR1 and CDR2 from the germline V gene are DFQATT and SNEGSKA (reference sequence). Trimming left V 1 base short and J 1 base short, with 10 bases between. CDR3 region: CSARVEIPNTEAFF. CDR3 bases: TGCAGTGCTAGAGTGGAGATCCCGAACACTGAAGCTTTCTTT.

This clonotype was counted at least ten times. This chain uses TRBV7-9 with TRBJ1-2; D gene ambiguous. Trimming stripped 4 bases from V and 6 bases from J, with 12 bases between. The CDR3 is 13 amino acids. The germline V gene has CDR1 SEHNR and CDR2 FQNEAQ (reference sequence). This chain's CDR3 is CASSYQVRDGYTF. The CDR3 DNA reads TGTGCCAGCAGCTATCAAGTACGAGATGGCTACACCTTC.

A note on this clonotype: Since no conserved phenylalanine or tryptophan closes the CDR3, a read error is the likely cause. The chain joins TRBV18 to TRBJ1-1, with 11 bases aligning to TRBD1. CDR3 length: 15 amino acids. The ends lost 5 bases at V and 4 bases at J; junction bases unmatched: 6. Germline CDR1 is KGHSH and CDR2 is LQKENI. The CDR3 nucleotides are TGTGCCAGCTCAATAGGACAGGGGGCCGGCACTGAAGCTTTCCTT. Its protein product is CASSIGQGAGTEAFL.

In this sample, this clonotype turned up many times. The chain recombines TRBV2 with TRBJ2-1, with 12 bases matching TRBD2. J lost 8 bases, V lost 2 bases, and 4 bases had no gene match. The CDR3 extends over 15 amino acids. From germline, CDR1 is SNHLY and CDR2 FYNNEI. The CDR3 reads CASSELAGGPHEQFF. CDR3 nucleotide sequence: TGTGCCAGCAGTGAACTAGCGGGAGGGCCCCATGAGCAGTTCTTC.

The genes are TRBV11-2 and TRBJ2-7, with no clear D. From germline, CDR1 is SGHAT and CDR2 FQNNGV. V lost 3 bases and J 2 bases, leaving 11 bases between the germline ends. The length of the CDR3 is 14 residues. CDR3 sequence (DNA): TGTGCCAGCAGCTTCCCGGGCCAGACCTACGAGCAGTACTTC. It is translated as CASSFPGQTYEQYF. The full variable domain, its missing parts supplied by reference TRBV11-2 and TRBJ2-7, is EAGVAQSPRYKIIEKRQSVAFWCNPISGHATLYWYQQILGQGPKLLIQFQNNGVVDDSQLPKDRFSAERLKGVDSTLKIQPAKLEDSAVYLCASSFPGQTYEQYFGPGTRLTVT.

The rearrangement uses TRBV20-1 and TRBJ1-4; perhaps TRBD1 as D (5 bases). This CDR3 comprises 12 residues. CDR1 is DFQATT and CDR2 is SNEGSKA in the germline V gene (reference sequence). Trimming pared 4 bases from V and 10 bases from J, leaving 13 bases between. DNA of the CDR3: TGCAGTGCTACCAGGGAAGTAGGAAAACTGTTTTTT. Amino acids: CSATREVGKLFF.

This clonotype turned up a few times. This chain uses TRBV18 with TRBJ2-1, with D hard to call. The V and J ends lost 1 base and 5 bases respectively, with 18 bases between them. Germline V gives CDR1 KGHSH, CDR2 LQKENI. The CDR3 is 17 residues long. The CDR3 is CASSPLYRHSKDNEQFF. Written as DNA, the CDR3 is TGTGCCAGCTCACCACTATACAGACATTCGAAGGACAATGAGCAGTTCTTC.

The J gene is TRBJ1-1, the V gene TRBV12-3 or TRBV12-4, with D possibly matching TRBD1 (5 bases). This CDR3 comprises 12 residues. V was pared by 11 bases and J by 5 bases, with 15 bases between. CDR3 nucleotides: TGTGCCTCCCTGTTCGGGGGTACTGAAGCTTTCTTT. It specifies CASLFGGTEAFF.

CDR3 sequence: CASSFSAGAGKNEQFF. In nucleotides, the CDR3 is TGCGCCAGCAGCTTTTCTGCAGGGGCGGGCAAAAATGAGCAGTTCTTC. V gene TRBV5-1 combines with J gene TRBJ2-1; D may be TRBD1 (6 bases). This CDR3 is 16 amino acids long. CDR1 is SGHRS and CDR2 is YFSETQ in the germline V gene. The V and J ends lost 2 bases and 7 bases respectively, with 19 bases between them.